This T cell receptor beta chain derives from a study of blood T cell repertoires in COVID-19. The CDR3 contains 14 residues. Germline assignment: CDR1 MDHEN and CDR2 SYDVKM. Trimming at V came to 5 bases and at J to 4 bases, leaving 5 bases not matched to a gene. Original handling: How many nucleated cells were present was estimated from reference gene primer amplification. Using immunoSEQ multiplex PCR, the repertoire was profiled, and TCRdb retains in-frame clones only, with some absent. V and J calls and clone size are given by that table; D and trimming were obtained from the DNA. Here the sample spans fewer than 450,000 clones, 90% being singletons.

The V gene is TRBV28, the J gene TRBJ2-1; 7 bases fit TRBD1. The sequenced sample consisted of PBMCs or T cells enriched from blood (not recorded which). This clonotype was sampled from a man younger than 35 who had recovered from COVID-19. This CDR3 is CASSRRDRYNEQFF. DNA of the CDR3: TGTGCCAGCAGTAGACGGGACAGATACAATGAGCAGTTCTTC.